This is a list of T cell receptor beta chains from one sample in a study of T cells expressing NK-cell markers. TCRdb re-called the 5' RACE reads and gives one entry per CDR3 protein, without DNA. The data include more than 400,000 distinct CDR3 sequences; the top ten clones carry approximately 6.8%. The specimen sequenced was blood T cells: a sorted CD56 or NKG2C T cell subset, CD4+ or CD8+ T cells, or bulk PBMC T cells (not recorded which). Receptors were obtained from a woman aged 18 to 69 in good health. The CDR3 runs from the conserved cysteine through the conserved F or W.

V gene,J gene,CDR3 protein
TRBV12-3/TRBV12-4,TRBJ2-7,CASQIRGGSSYEQYF
TRBV9,TRBJ2-2,CASSVVARGELFF
TRBV29-1,TRBJ2-5,CSVSGTSEETQYF
TRBV20-1,TRBJ2-7,CSARGVTGGTYEQYF
TRBV25-1,TRBJ1-1,CASSPGQGARTEAFF
TRBV15,TRBJ1-4,CATSRDPGKGEKLFF
TRBV27,TRBJ1-5,CASHPSTSSGQPQHF
TRBV6-2/TRBV6-3,TRBJ2-1,CASSRDLSNEQFF
TRBV4-3,TRBJ2-3,CASSRGLAGGADTQYF
TRBV10-3,TRBJ2-1,CAISEGGSYNEQFF
TRBV7-2,TRBJ1-4,CASRFLGPNEKLFF
TRBV7-3,TRBJ2-7,CASSLGRLAGAYEQYF
TRBV9,TRBJ1-1,CASSKGGPNTEAFF
TRBV20-1,TRBJ2-3,CSAHSPFTDTQYF
TRBV29-1,TRBJ2-3,CSVRQGGVADTQYF
TRBV5-6,TRBJ2-1,CASSLGDKHNEQFF
TRBV7-2,TRBJ1-2,CASSPGTGAQYGYTF
TRBV30,TRBJ2-2,CAQTSGDYTGELFF
TRBV20-1,TRBJ2-7,CSAPSPAGSSYEQYF
TRBV29-1,TRBJ2-1,CSVEVLQGLEYEQFF
TRBV7-9,TRBJ2-1,CASSLTGRYNEQFF
TRBV12-3/TRBV12-4,TRBJ2-1,CASSSRQGAVNEQFF
TRBV5-4,TRBJ2-3,CASSLTRRSTDTQYF
TRBV28,TRBJ2-7,CASSSGTSGHLSARYEQYF
TRBV5-1,TRBJ2-3,CASSLGMGRADTQYF
TRBV14,TRBJ2-3,CASSQVRGTGGDTQYF
TRBV28,TRBJ2-2,CASESTGELFF
TRBV6-5,TRBJ1-2,CASRLGRESLHGNTF
TRBV20-1,TRBJ2-2,CSAQGIAGELFF
TRBV25-1,TRBJ2-2,CASSELAGGGELFF
TRBV27,TRBJ2-1,CASSRRGRSNEQFF
TRBV4-3,TRBJ2-7,CASSHRTGSYEQYF
TRBV5-1,TRBJ2-5,CASSSPSSETQYF
TRBV20-1,TRBJ1-6,CSALRTGAYPNSPLHF
TRBV29-1,TRBJ2-1,CSVVGTSANEQFF
TRBV6-2/TRBV6-3,TRBJ2-5,CASSYSPPGTSGETQYF
TRBV25-1,TRBJ2-7,CASSSFLAGDYEQYF
TRBV28,TRBJ2-3,CASSFQAGGSTDTQYF
TRBV6-5,TRBJ1-1,CASSYGAGVNTEAFF
TRBV28,TRBJ2-7,CASRERGYEQYF
TRBV29-1,TRBJ1-1,CSGGQGPNTEAFF
TRBV6-1,TRBJ1-2,CATRPTGALGYGYTF
TRBV19,TRBJ1-1,CASSPGTYNTEAFF
TRBV5-1,TRBJ2-2,CASSGGIRANTGELFF
TRBV10-3,TRBJ1-6,CATGTAYNSPLHF
TRBV21-1,TRBJ1-2,CASSQYADYGYTF
TRBV12-3/TRBV12-4,TRBJ2-3,CASSLGLAGGRGDTQYF
TRBV11-2,TRBJ1-5,CASSYGANQPQHF
TRBV20-1,TRBJ2-2,CSARDESGELFF
TRBV5-1,TRBJ2-3,CASRESPSTDTQYF
TRBV27,TRBJ1-4,CASSFIDGGGKLFF
TRBV29-1,TRBJ2-6,CSDVLVGGANVLTF
TRBV7-2,TRBJ1-1,CASRRDRGLAFF